This T cell receptor (beta chain) was captured in a study of tumor-infiltrating lymphocytes in glioblastoma multiforme. Whole-study results and caveats: Detected clone frequencies may not reflect cell counts, being RNA-based. The TCR and somatic mutation analysis included just one glioblastoma patient.

Germline CDR1 reads MNHNS; CDR2 reads SASEGT. The CDR3 loop spans 15 amino acids. Comment on this clonotype: The target antigen is unknown. Germline and junction disagree at one end, which may indicate a read error.

TCRB libraries came from RNA via three nested multiplex PCR rounds. A C-beta primer primed TCRB cDNA from roughly 0.51 ug RNA. These TCRB libraries lack any described unique molecular identifiers. Each CDR3 protein is one row after TCRdb ran MiXCR on the multiplex PCR reads. Of around 10,000 distinct CDR3 sequences listed, around two thirds are singletons. The source of this sequence is a male donor with glioblastoma. The rearrangement uses TRBV6-1 and TRBJ2-2; 7 nucleotides match TRBD1. Source material: brain tumor tissue. The CDR3 sequence: CASSVGQEYTGELCF. CDR3 in DNA: TGCGCCAGCAGTGTAGGACAGGAGTACACCGGGGAGCTGTGTTTT.